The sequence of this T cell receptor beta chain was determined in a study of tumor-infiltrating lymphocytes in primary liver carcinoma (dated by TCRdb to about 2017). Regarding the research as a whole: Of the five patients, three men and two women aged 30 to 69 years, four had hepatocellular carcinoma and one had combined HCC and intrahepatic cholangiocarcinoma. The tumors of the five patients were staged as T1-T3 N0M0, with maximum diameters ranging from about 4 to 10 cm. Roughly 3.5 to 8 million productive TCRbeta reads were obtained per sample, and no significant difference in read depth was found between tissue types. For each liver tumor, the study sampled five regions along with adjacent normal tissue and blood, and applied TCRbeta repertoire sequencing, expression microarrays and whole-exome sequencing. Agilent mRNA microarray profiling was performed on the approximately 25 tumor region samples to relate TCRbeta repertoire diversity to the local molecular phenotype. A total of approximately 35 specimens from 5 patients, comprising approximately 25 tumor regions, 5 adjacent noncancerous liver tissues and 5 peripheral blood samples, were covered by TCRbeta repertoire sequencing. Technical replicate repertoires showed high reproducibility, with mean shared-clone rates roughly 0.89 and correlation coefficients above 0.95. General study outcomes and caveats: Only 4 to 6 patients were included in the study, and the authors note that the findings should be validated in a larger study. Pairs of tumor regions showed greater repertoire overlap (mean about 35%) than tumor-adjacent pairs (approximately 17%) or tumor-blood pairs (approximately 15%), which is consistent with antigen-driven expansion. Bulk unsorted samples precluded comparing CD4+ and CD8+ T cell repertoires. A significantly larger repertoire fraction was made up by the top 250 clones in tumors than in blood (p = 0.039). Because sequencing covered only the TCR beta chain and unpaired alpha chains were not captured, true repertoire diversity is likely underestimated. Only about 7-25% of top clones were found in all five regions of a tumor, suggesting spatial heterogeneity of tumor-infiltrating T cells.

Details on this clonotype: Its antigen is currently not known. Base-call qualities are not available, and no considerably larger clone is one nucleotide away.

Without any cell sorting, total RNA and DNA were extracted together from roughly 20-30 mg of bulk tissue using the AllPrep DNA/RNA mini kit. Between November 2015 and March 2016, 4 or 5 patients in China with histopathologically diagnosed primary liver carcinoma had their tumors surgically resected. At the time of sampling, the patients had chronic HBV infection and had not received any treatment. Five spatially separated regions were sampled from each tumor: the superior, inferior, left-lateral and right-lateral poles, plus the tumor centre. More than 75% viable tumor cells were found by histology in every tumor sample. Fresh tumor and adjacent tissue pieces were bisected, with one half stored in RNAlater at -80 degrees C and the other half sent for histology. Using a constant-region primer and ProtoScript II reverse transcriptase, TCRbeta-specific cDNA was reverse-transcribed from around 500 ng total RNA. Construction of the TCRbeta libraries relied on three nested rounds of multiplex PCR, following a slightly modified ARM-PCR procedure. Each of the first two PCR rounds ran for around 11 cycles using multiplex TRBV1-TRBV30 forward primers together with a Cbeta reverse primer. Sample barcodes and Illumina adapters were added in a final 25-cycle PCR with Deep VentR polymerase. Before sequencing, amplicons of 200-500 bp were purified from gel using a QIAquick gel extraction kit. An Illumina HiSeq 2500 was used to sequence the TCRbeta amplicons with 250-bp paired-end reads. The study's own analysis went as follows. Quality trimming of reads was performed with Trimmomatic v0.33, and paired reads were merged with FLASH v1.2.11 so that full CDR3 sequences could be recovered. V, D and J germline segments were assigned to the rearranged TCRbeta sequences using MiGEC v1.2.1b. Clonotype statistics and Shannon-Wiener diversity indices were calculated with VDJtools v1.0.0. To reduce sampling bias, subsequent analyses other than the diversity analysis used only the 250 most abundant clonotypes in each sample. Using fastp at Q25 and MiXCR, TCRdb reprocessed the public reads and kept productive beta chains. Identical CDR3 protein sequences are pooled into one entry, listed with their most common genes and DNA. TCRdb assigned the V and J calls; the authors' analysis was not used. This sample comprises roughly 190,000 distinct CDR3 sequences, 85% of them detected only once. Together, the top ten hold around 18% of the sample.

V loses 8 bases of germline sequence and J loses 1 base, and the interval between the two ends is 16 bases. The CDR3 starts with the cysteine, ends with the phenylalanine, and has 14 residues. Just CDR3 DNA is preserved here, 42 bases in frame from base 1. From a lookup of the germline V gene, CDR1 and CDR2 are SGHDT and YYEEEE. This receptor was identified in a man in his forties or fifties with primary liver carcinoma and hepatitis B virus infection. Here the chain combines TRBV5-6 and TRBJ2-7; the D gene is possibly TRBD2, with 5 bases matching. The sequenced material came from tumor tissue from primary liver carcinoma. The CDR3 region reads CARRLGAGSYEQYF. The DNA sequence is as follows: TGTGCCAGAAGATTGGGAGCAGGTTCCTACGAGCAGTACTTC.